The clone carrying this T cell receptor beta chain was observed a few times. CDR3 length: 18 amino acids. The V gene end was trimmed by 5 bases and the J gene end by 1 base; junction bases not matched to a gene: 11. Germline V CDR1 and CDR2: SEHNR, FQNEAQ (reference sequence). The PCR made use of 60 Vbeta and 13 Jbeta primers. Data came from immunoSEQ multiplex PCR; TCRdb stores just in-frame clones and leaves some out. Of approximately 190,000 clones in the sample, 80% to 85% were seen once. The data belong to a study of cytomegalovirus exposure and HLA in healthy donors. The chain carries TRBV7-9 and TRBJ2-6, with 7 bases lining up with TRBD2. The source material was PBMCs. This TCR was sampled from a boy younger than 18 in good health and CMV-seronegative. This CDR3 is CASSSVSGRASGANVLTF. The CDR3 coding sequence is TGTGCCAGCAGCAGCGTCTCAGGGAGGGCGTCTGGGGCCAACGTCCTGACTTTC.